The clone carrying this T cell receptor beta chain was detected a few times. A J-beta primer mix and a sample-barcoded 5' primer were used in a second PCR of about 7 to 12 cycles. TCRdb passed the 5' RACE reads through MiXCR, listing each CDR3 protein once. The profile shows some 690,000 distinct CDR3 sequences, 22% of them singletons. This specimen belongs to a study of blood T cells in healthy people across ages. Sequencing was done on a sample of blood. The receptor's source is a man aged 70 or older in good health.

The CDR3 region is CASGQRSSTGELFF. CDR3 DNA sequence: TGTGCCAGTGGACAGAGGAGTAGTACCGGGGAGCTGTTTTTT. This chain links TRBV2 with TRBJ2-2, with D possibly matching TRBD1 (6 bases). Deletions cut 9 bases from V and 5 bases from J, with 16 bases between. The germline V gene encodes CDR1 SNHLY and CDR2 FYNNEI. This CDR3 comprises 14 residues.